Each of the 31 T cell receptor beta chains below was sequenced from the same sample in a study of blood T cell repertoires in COVID-19. TCRdb's copy holds only in-frame clones and misses some; the assay was immunoSEQ multiplex PCR. The repertoire includes almost 200,000 clones, around 92% of them detected once, and roughly 8.1% sits in the top ten. The sample comprised PBMCs or T cells enriched from blood (not recorded which). Receptors were obtained from a woman aged 18-29 years who had recovered from COVID-19.

V is TRBV9 and J is TRBJ1-3; D may be TRBD1 (5 bases). Germline CDR1 SGDLS, CDR2 YYNGEE. The CDR3 covers 16 residues. Trimming removed 0 bases at V and 4 bases at J, with 14 bases between. The CDR3 reads CASSVGQGGMGNTIYF. In DNA, the CDR3 is TGTGCCAGCAGCGTAGGCCAGGGTGGCATGGGAAACACCATATATTTT.

The J gene is TRBJ2-5, the V gene TRBV5-4, with TRBD2 matching 7 bases. Per germline, CDR1 SGHNT and CDR2 YYREEE (reference sequence). J lost 1 base, V lost 2 bases, and 5 bases had no gene match. The CDR3 extends over 15 amino acids. CDR3 bases: TGTGCCAGCAGCTTCAGGGCGGGGGTCCAAGAGACCCAGTACTTC. Its protein is CASSFRAGVQETQYF.

This sequence joins TRBV19 and TRBJ2-7; TRBD1 aligns across 8 bases. Germline CDR1 reads LNHDA; CDR2 reads SQIVND (reference sequence). V gave up 5 bases and J gave up 1 base; unmatched junction bases: 4. The CDR3 consists of 14 residues. The CDR3 protein is CASSDRGGSYEQYF. For the CDR3, the DNA is TGTGCCAGTAGTGACAGGGGTGGATCCTACGAGCAGTACTTC.

V is TRBV5-4 and J is TRBJ2-3; tentative D call: TRBD2 (6 bases). This CDR3 comprises 15 residues. V was pared by 5 bases and J by 4 bases, with 17 bases between. CDR1 is SGHNT and CDR2 is YYREEE in the germline V gene (reference sequence). The CDR3 protein is CASSFRLDISDTQYF. The DNA of the CDR3 is TGTGCCAGCAGTTTCCGACTAGATATATCAGATACGCAGTATTTT. The variable domain in full, with the rest retrieved from reference TRBV5-4 and TRBJ2-3, is ETGVTQSPTHLIKTRGQQVTLRCSSQSGHNTVSWYQQALGQGPQFIFQYYREEENGRGNFPPRFSGLQFPNYSSELNVNALELDDSALYLCASSFRLDISDTQYFGPGTRLTVL.

The chain recombines TRBV7-2 with TRBJ2-7, with a weak D call TRBD2 (6 bases). Germline CDR1 SGHTA, CDR2 FQGNSA. The CDR3 covers 15 residues. V lost 2 bases to trimming and J lost 3 bases, with 14 bases between them. The CDR3 region has the DNA TGTGCCAGCAGCTTAACCGGGGGAACCTACTACGAGCAGTACTTC. It yields the protein CASSLTGGTYYEQYF.

The V and J genes are TRBV2 and TRBJ2-7, with D possibly TRBD2 on 6 matching bases. V lost 6 bases, J lost 2 bases, and 14 bases lay in between. The CDR3 covers 14 residues. CDR1 and CDR2 from the germline V gene are SNHLY and FYNNEI. The CDR3 region is CASREGIGPYEQYF. In DNA, the CDR3 is TGTGCCAGCAGGGAGGGAATAGGCCCCTACGAGCAGTACTTC.

The chain employs TRBV2 and TRBJ1-5, with 11 bases fitting TRBD1. Germline trimming cut 11 bases from V and 7 bases from J; bases unmatched to any gene: 10. Germline assignment: CDR1 SNHLY and CDR2 FYNNEI. The length of the CDR3 is 14 residues. The CDR3 protein is CAVTDRGRNQPQHF. The CDR3 nucleotides are TGTGCCGTAACGGACAGGGGGCGAAACCAGCCCCAGCATTTT.

The chain couples TRBV6-5 to TRBJ1-2; the D is unclear. The CDR3 contains 10 residues. Trimming removed 4 bases at V and 7 bases at J, with 4 bases between. Germline V gene sequence: CDR1 MNHEY, CDR2 SVGAGI. CDR3 coding DNA: TGTGCCAGCAGTTTTATTGGCTACACCTTC. Translating gives CASSFIGYTF.

The rearrangement links TRBV28 to TRBJ1-4; TRBD1 agrees at 7 bases. V shed 6 bases and J 3 bases; nucleotides not matched to a gene: 10. From germline, CDR1 is MDHEN and CDR2 SYDVKM. The CDR3 runs 16 residues. CDR3 DNA sequence: TGTGCCAGCAGCCCACCCTCGGGACAGCCTAATGAAAAACTGTTTTTT. Its protein is CASSPPSGQPNEKLFF.

The chain joins TRBV10-3 to TRBJ1-5; 8 bases fit TRBD1. The CDR3 totals 16 residues. Germline loops: CDR1 ENHRY, CDR2 SYGVKD. J was trimmed by 3 bases and V by 6 bases; bases with no gene match: 10. The CDR3 loop is CAISPRARGHNQPQHF. The CDR3 DNA reads TGTGCCATCAGCCCCAGGGCCAGGGGGCACAATCAGCCCCAGCATTTT.

The rearrangement uses TRBV29-1 and TRBJ1-2; 9 bases fit TRBD1. The CDR3 sequence is 15 residues long. Germline V gene data show CDR1 as SQVTM and CDR2 as ANQGSEA. The V segment lost 6 bases and the J segment 2 bases; nucleotides outside the gene matches: 10. The CDR3 reads CSVGAGQGPNYGYTF. The DNA for the CDR3 is TGCAGCGTGGGGGCCGGACAGGGGCCCAACTATGGCTACACCTTC. The whole variable domain, filled in from reference TRBV29-1 and TRBJ1-2, reads SAVISQKPSRDICQRGTSLTIQCQVDSQVTMMFWYRQQPGQSLTLIATANQGSEATYESGFVIDKFPISRPNLTFSTLTVSNMSPEDSSIYLCSVGAGQGPNYGYTFGSGTRLTVV.

This chain joins TRBV5-1 and TRBJ2-3, with TRBD2 matching over 12 bases. Losses at the gene ends were 5 bases for V and 2 bases for J; bases not matched to a gene: 9. In germline, CDR1 is SGHRS, CDR2 YFSETQ. CDR3 length equals 17 residues. CDR3 DNA sequence: TGCGCCAGCAGACTAGCGGGGGGCCTACCTTCCACAGATACGCAGTATTTT. Translated: CASRLAGGLPSTDTQYF. Together with reference TRBV5-1 and TRBJ2-3, the CDR3 gives the full variable domain: KAGVTQTPRYLIKTRGQQVTLSCSPISGHRSVSWYQQTPGQGLQFLFEYFSETQRNKGNFPGRFSGRQFSNSRSEMNVSTLELGDSALYLCASRLAGGLPSTDTQYFGPGTRLTVL.

The chain joins TRBV4-1 to TRBJ2-5, with D tentatively TRBD2 (7 bases). There are 17 residues in the CDR3. V was pared by 1 base and J by 4 bases, with 19 bases between. Germline V gene sequence: CDR1 MGHRA, CDR2 YSYEKL. CDR3 bases: TGCGCCAGCAGCCAAGCACGCCGCCGGGGGGCCGGAGAGACCCAGTACTTC. Protein sequence: CASSQARRRGAGETQYF.

This rearrangement joins TRBV30 to TRBJ1-1, with a weak D call TRBD1 (6 bases). Trimming took 0 bases from V and 6 from J, leaving 17 bases between them. Per germline, CDR1 GTSNPN and CDR2 SVGIG (reference sequence). The CDR3 loop spans 15 amino acids. CDR3 region: CAWSVPQGLVAEAFF. CDR3 nucleotide sequence: TGTGCCTGGAGTGTACCCCAGGGGTTAGTGGCTGAAGCTTTCTTT. Drawing the rest from reference TRBV30 and TRBJ1-1, the complete variable domain is SQTIHQWPATLVQPVGSPLSLECTVEGTSNPNLYWYRQAAGRGLQLLFYSVGIGQISSEVPQNLSASRPQDRQFILSSKKLLLSDSGFYLCAWSVPQGLVAEAFFGQGTRLTVV.

The chain recombines TRBV6-6 with TRBJ2-7, with 8 nucleotides matching TRBD1. The CDR3 sequence is 15 residues long. Trimming at V came to 0 bases and at J to 0 bases, leaving 1 base not matched to a gene. Per germline, CDR1 MNHNY and CDR2 SVGAGI (reference sequence). CDR3 in DNA: TGTGCCAGCAGTTACTCCACAGGGGGCTCCTACGAGCAGTACTTC. As protein: CASSYSTGGSYEQYF.

The chain uses TRBV7-2 and TRBJ2-3; D might be TRBD2 (6 bases). This CDR3 has 15 residues. Trimming took off 5 bases at V and 3 bases at J, with 15 bases between the two ends. Germline lookup yields CDR1 SGHTA and CDR2 FQGNSA. The CDR3 DNA reads as TGTGCCAGCAGCCGCGGGATATCCCCGACAGATACGCAGTATTTT. Amino acid sequence: CASSRGISPTDTQYF.

V usage is TRBV11-3 and J usage is TRBJ2-7; a possible D gene is TRBD1 (6 bases). CDR1 is SGHNT, CDR2 YENEEA, per germline. The CDR3 is 17 residues long. Trimming took off 0 bases at V and 5 bases at J, with 20 bases between the two ends. CDR3 nucleotides: TGTGCCAGCAGCTTAGACTACCGGGACAAAAAGGTGGACGAGCAGTACTTC. Translating gives CASSLDYRDKKVDEQYF. The full variable domain, with the rest looked up from reference TRBV11-3 and TRBJ2-7, is EAGVVQSPRYKIIEKKQPVAFWCNPISGHNTLYWYLQNLGQGPELLIRYENEEAVDDSQLPKDRFSAERLKGVDSTLKIQPAELGDSAVYLCASSLDYRDKKVDEQYFGPGTRLTVT.

This chain joins TRBV5-4 and TRBJ1-2; the D gene is possibly TRBD1 (5 bases). V was shortened by 4 bases and J by 4 bases, with 17 bases between the two germline ends. Germline CDR1 reads SGHNT; CDR2 reads YYREEE (reference sequence). This CDR3 region has 15 residues. The CDR3 region has the DNA TGTGCCAGCAGCCCCGAATGGGCTGACAGCTATGGCTACACCTTC. This codes for CASSPEWADSYGYTF.

The genes are TRBV5-1 and TRBJ1-3; 9 bases fit TRBD1. The CDR3 loop spans 14 amino acids. Germline V gives CDR1 SGHRS, CDR2 YFSETQ. After removal of 4 bases from V and 6 bases from J, the junction contained 5 bases not matched to a gene. Written as DNA, the CDR3 is TGCGCCAGCAGCGCGGGACAGGGAGAAAACACCATATATTTT. Translation gives CASSAGQGENTIYF.

This sequence joins TRBV6-5 and TRBJ2-2, with 9 nucleotides matching TRBD2. The V gene's germline CDR1 is MNHEY and CDR2 SVGAGI. The CDR3 covers 16 residues. Unmatched junction bases numbered 4, after V lost 2 bases and J lost 3 bases. CDR3 DNA sequence: TGTGCCAGCAGTTACAGCGGGGGGTACGACACCGGGGAGCTGTTTTTT. Translating gives CASSYSGGYDTGELFF.

DNA of the CDR3: TGTGCCAGCAGCCAAGCCCCAGACACTGAAGCTTTCTTT. Amino acid sequence: CASSQAPDTEAFF. The rearrangement joins TRBV14 to TRBJ1-1; D is unresolved. V was trimmed by 1 base and J by 3 bases, leaving 6 bases between them. The CDR3 sequence is 13 residues long. The germline gives CDR1 SGHDN, CDR2 FVKESK.

The V and J genes are TRBV6-5 and TRBJ1-3, with D hard to call. V dropped 6 bases and J dropped 0 bases, with 12 bases sitting between them. CDR3 length: 15 amino acids. Germline V gene data show CDR1 as MNHEY and CDR2 as SVGAGI. The CDR3 loop reads CASSPEQFSGNTIYF. The CDR3, as DNA: TGTGCCAGCAGCCCCGAGCAATTCTCTGGAAACACCATATATTTT.

The chain links TRBV29-1 to TRBJ1-1, with TRBD1 matching 8 bases. The V gene's germline CDR1 is SQVTM and CDR2 ANQGSEA. Losses at the gene ends were 4 bases for V and 4 bases for J; bases not matched to a gene: 17. CDR3 length equals 17 residues. The CDR3 nucleotides read TGCAGCGTTGGCACGGGCAGGGGGCGACCCTTCGGCACTGAAGCTTTCTTT. It is translated as CSVGTGRGRPFGTEAFF.

The chain is built from TRBV29-1 and TRBJ2-7; 9 nucleotides agree with TRBD1. The CDR3 has 14 amino acids. V lost 5 bases, J lost 4 bases, and 9 bases stayed unmatched. Germline V CDR1 and CDR2: SQVTM, ANQGSEA. The CDR3 nucleotides are TGCAGCGTTCACCCGGGACAGGGAGGGTACGAGCAGTACTTC. This codes for CSVHPGQGGYEQYF.

This chain joins TRBV30 and TRBJ1-1; D unclear. This CDR3 contains 13 residues. The V gene lost 7 bases and the J gene lost 0 bases, with 12 bases spanning the gap. Germline CDR1 GTSNPN, CDR2 SVGIG (reference sequence). CDR3 DNA sequence: TGTGCCTACTACTTTCGGTTGAACACTGAAGCTTTCTTT. Its translation is CAYYFRLNTEAFF. Full variable domain (missing parts from reference TRBV30 and TRBJ1-1): SQTIHQWPATLVQPVGSPLSLECTVEGTSNPNLYWYRQAAGRGLQLLFYSVGIGQISSEVPQNLSASRPQDRQFILSSKKLLLSDSGFYLCAYYFRLNTEAFFGQGTRLTVV.

The chain is built from TRBV6-1 and TRBJ2-1, with TRBD1 matching 7 bases. With V trimmed by 1 base and J by 6 bases, 6 bases remained unmatched. The CDR3 contains 15 residues. Germline V gene lookup returns CDR1 MNHNS and CDR2 SASEGT. CDR3 loop: CASSEGQGVVNEQFF. CDR3 DNA: TGTGCCAGCAGTGAAGGACAGGGAGTAGTCAATGAGCAGTTCTTC.

The chain employs TRBV10-2 and TRBJ2-2; 9 bases map to TRBD2. The CDR3 runs 17 residues. J gave up 5 bases and V 2 bases, and 9 bases lay outside the gene matches. CDR1 is WSHSY and CDR2 is SAAADI in the germline V gene. The DNA of the CDR3 is TGCGCCAGCAGTGAGATTGGGGTAGCGGGGGTGACCGGGGAGCTGTTTTTT. The encoded protein is CASSEIGVAGVTGELFF.

J is TRBJ2-7 and V is TRBV28; 8 bases line up with TRBD2. CDR1 is MDHEN and CDR2 is SYDVKM in the germline V gene. There are 16 residues in the CDR3. J lost 7 bases, V lost 0 bases, and 11 bases had no gene match. The CDR3 region is CASSLWSPAGGREQYF. The CDR3 coding sequence is TGTGCCAGCAGTTTATGGTCCCCGGCGGGGGGTCGAGAGCAGTACTTC.

This chain connects TRBV5-1 to TRBJ1-1; a possible D gene is TRBD1 (5 bases). The CDR3 spans 14 residues. V gave up 6 bases and J gave up 1 base, with 13 bases separating them. Germline V gene lookup returns CDR1 SGHRS and CDR2 YFSETQ. Here the CDR3 DNA reads TGCGCCAGCACCGGGGTCGGGGGGAACACTGAAGCTTTCTTT. This sequence encodes CASTGVGGNTEAFF.

The chain combines TRBV12-5 with TRBJ2-7; 10 bases are a match to TRBD1. The CDR3 is 16 residues long. The germline V gene encodes CDR1 LGHNT and CDR2 FRNRAP. With 5 bases clipped from V and 5 bases from J, the junction kept 12 bases outside the gene matches. The CDR3 region has the DNA TGTGCTAGTGGTCCCGCAAGACAGGGGGCGCCGGACGAGCAGTACTTC. This sequence encodes CASGPARQGAPDEQYF.

The V gene is TRBV6-6, the J gene TRBJ2-1; 10 bases align to TRBD2. The V segment lost 4 bases and the J segment 4 bases; nucleotides outside the gene matches: 4. CDR3 length: 15 amino acids. Germline V lookup: CDR1 MNHNY, CDR2 SVGAGI (reference sequence). CDR3 nucleotide sequence: TGTGCCAGCAGTTTATCAGCGGGGGGGTACAATGAGCAGTTCTTC. Translating it yields CASSLSAGGYNEQFF.